This TCR beta chain was identified in a study of blood T cell repertoires in COVID-19. Participants were placed into cohorts based on the clinical history they reported. Original analysis: For nucleated cells, counts were estimated from reference gene primer amplification. Sequenced by immunoSEQ multiplex PCR; TCRdb stores in-frame clones only, minus some. That table furnishes V, J and clone size, whereas the DNA furnished D and trimming. This sample has some 180,000 clones, with about 80% found just once. Trimming stripped 5 bases from V and 1 base from J, with 14 bases between. The CDR3 runs to 15 residues. The germline gives CDR1 MGHRA, CDR2 YSYEKL.

V gene TRBV4-1 combines with J gene TRBJ1-2; D not certain. Sequences were obtained from PBMCs or T cells enriched from blood (not recorded which). The origin of this receptor is a woman aged 60-75 years with acute COVID-19. DNA for the CDR3: TGCGCCAGCAGCGACCAGGAGGTCGTTAACTATGGCTACACCTTC. It translates to CASSDQEVVNYGYTF.